This T cell receptor beta chain emerged from a study of OX40 agonist ivuxolimab in advanced cancers. Study overall: Patients took ivuxolimab, an agonistic anti-OX40 (CD134) antibody.

This clone has more than one count but fewer than ten. The antigen remains undetermined. Libraries were prepared by immunoSEQ multiplex PCR; TCRdb keeps only in-frame clonotypes and omits some of them. This sample carries around 23,000 clones, 60% to 80% of them seen once, and the ten largest clones take around 20%. The CDR3 runs 15 residues. The germline V and J ends were trimmed by 4 bases and 3 bases, with 15 bases remaining between them. Germline values: CDR1 LGHNA, CDR2 YNFKEQ. Whole-study findings and limits: The mean number of expanded clones was higher in CD8+ T cells than in CD4+.

The sequencing used CD4+ or CD8+ T cells sorted from blood, collected in a trial of the OX40 agonist ivuxolimab. V and J are TRBV4-2 and TRBJ1-1; D is perhaps TRBD1 (5 bases). This receptor was obtained from an adult with an advanced solid tumor such as melanoma, head and neck, liver or kidney cancer. CDR3 sequence (DNA): TGTGCCAGCAGCCCCGGGGGGAATCGGGACACTGAAGCTTTCTTT. The encoded protein is CASSPGGNRDTEAFF.